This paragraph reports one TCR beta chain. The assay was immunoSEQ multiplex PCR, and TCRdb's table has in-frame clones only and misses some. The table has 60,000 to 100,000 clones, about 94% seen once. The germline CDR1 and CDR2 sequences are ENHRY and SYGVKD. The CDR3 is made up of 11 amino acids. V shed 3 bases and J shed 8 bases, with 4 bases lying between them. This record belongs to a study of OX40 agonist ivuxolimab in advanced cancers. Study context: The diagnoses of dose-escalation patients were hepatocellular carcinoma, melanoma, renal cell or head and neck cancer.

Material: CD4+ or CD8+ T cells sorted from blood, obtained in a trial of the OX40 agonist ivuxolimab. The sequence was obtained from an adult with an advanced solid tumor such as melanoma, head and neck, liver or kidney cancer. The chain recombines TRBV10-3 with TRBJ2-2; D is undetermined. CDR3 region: CAISESGELFF. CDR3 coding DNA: TGTGCCATCAGTGAATCGGGGGAGCTGTTTTTT.